The T cell receptor beta chain under discussion was sequenced for a study of preoperative IRX-2 immunotherapy in early breast cancer. TCRdb keeps only in-frame clones here, not all; method: immunoSEQ multiplex PCR. This table has fewer than 70,000 clones, around 94% appearing once. After removal of 4 bases from V and 5 bases from J, the junction contained 5 bases not matched to a gene. CDR1 and CDR2 (germline): LGHNA, YNFKEQ. The CDR3 length is 14 residues. Treatment given: preoperative locoregional IRX-2 cytokine immunotherapy. This phase Ib study tested locoregional IRX-2 cytokine immunotherapy given before surgery.

The clonotype was recovered from a human donor with breast cancer. Sampling was conducted from a patient treated with IRX-2 immunotherapy. This chain connects TRBV4-2 to TRBJ2-1; 7 nucleotides agree with TRBD2. This CDR3 is CASSPSGDDNEQFF. For the CDR3, the DNA is TGTGCCAGCAGCCCGAGCGGGGATGACAATGAGCAGTTCTTC.